The clone carrying this TCR beta chain occurred many times. Its antigen is as yet unknown. J lost 6 bases, V lost 6 bases, and 8 bases had no gene match. This CDR3 is built from 14 residues. The data derive from a study of identical twins. Study-wide results and limits: In cord blood, abundant beta clonotypes had fewer insertions; memory showed no trend.

From the 5' RACE reads, TCRdb called clonotypes with MiXCR, one entry per CDR3 protein. The table lists about 240,000 distinct CDR3 sequences, approximately 11% of them singletons, with 3.5% to 4.5% in the top ten. These sequences were also reported in another study, on yellow fever vaccine responses in identical twins. That publication notes: Each twin's T cell response to the vaccine was reported to look partly convergent and partly personalized.

This sequence was found in a woman under 30 in good health. The sample comprised memory (CD45RO+) T cells sorted from blood. This sequence joins TRBV12-3 or TRBV12-4 and TRBJ1-1; 9 positions agree with TRBD1. The CDR3 loop reads CASRPTGGYPEAFF. For the CDR3, the DNA is TGTGCCAGCAGACCAACAGGGGGCTACCCTGAAGCTTTCTTT.